The present T cell receptor beta chain was sequenced within a study of control samples from healthy donors and cancer patients. Here immunoSEQ multiplex PCR was the method, and the copy in TCRdb shows in-frame clones only, minus some. The data contain tens of thousands of clones, over 85% of them seen just once; the ten biggest clones take up over 0.95%. A few counts support this clone. Looked up from germline, CDR1 is MNHEY and CDR2 is SMNVEV (reference sequence). The germline V and J ends were trimmed by 4 bases and 0 bases, with 16 bases remaining between them. The CDR3 runs to 17 residues. The chain joins TRBV27 to TRBJ1-5, with D possibly being TRBD1 (5 bases). Material for sequencing was PBMCs. This TCR was recovered from a woman between 35 and 50 years old with lung cancer. The DNA of the CDR3 is TGTGCCAGCAGTTACTCTCCTCTGGGGGGTAGCAATCAGCCCCAGCATTTT. Residues: CASSYSPLGGSNQPQHF.